This is a list of T cell receptor beta chains from one sample in a study of cytomegalovirus exposure and HLA in healthy donors. Here immunoSEQ multiplex PCR was the method, and the copy in TCRdb shows in-frame clones only, minus some. There are 130,000 or so clones in the sample; 75% to 90% occur only once, and 9% lies in the top ten. The sample comprised PBMCs. The receptors originated from a woman in her late teens or twenties in good health and CMV-seropositive. Each CDR3 is given with its conserved first and last residue. Each record gives: J gene, D gene, clone size, V gene, CDR3 protein. The D gene is left open where the match is weak. Clone size is given for some rows only: seen once, a few or many times, or a class if the clone is expanded.

TRBJ2-7 TRBD1 - TRBV27 CASSLDRDMYEQYF
TRBJ2-2 TRBD1 - TRBV15 CATSIGTGHTGELFF
TRBJ1-1 TRBD1 - TRBV28 CASSLPRDRWNTEAFF
TRBJ1-2 - - TRBV9 CASSAGNRYGYTF
TRBJ2-2 TRBD2 - TRBV6-5 CASSGLAYTGELFF
TRBJ1-3 - - TRBV7-7 CASSPDRSSGNTIYF
TRBJ1-1 - - TRBV18 CASSPLGQQNTEAFF
TRBJ2-4 TRBD2 - TRBV7-9 CASSSMVAGSKNIQYF
TRBJ1-2 TRBD1 - TRBV11-2 CASGGGTGYGYTF
TRBJ1-6 TRBD1 - TRBV25-1 CASTTTGHSPLHF
TRBJ1-1 TRBD1 - TRBV4-2 CASSTESGGITEAFF
TRBJ2-5 TRBD2 - TRBV19 CASSTGLAGGETQYF
TRBJ2-5 - - TRBV7-9 CASSQSSDSQETQYF
TRBJ1-6 - - TRBV5-1 CASSLEISYNSPLHF
TRBJ1-6 - once TRBV7-2 CASSLAVRQMNSPLHF
TRBJ1-5 - - TRBV19 CASSTETGNQPQHF
TRBJ2-7 - - TRBV28 CASSRRLGSEQYF
TRBJ2-7 - - TRBV7-9 CASSFRGSSYEQYF
TRBJ2-7 - - TRBV5-8 CASSPRAPYF
TRBJ2-7 - - TRBV7-9 CASSLTGGSYEQYF
TRBJ2-7 - - TRBV19 CASSPDRPSYEQYF